This T cell receptor (beta chain) was captured in a study of T cell responses to AZD1222 COVID-19 vaccine. The CDR3 sequence is 16 residues long. The V gene's germline CDR1 is SGHRS and CDR2 YFSETQ. V shed 2 bases and J 0 bases; nucleotides not matched to a gene: 3. The data were produced by immunoSEQ multiplex PCR, yet TCRdb's version contains in-frame clones alone and is incomplete. Of 130,000 to 150,000 clones listed, around nine tenths are singletons. Concerning this clone: Its antigen is not known.

Study-level points and caveats: Most donors were white British, females outnumbered males, and clonal diversity was possibly underestimated. Spike-specific TCR breadth and depth grew following two AZD1222 doses.

The sequences come from peripheral blood, collected on day 0 of AZD1222 vaccination. The sequence derives from an adult in good health. J is TRBJ2-2 and V is TRBV5-1, with 8 bases fitting TRBD2. The CDR3 DNA follows: TGCGCCAGCAGCTTCCCTAGCGGGTCGAACACCGGGGAGCTGTTTTTT. Its protein product is CASSFPSGSNTGELFF.